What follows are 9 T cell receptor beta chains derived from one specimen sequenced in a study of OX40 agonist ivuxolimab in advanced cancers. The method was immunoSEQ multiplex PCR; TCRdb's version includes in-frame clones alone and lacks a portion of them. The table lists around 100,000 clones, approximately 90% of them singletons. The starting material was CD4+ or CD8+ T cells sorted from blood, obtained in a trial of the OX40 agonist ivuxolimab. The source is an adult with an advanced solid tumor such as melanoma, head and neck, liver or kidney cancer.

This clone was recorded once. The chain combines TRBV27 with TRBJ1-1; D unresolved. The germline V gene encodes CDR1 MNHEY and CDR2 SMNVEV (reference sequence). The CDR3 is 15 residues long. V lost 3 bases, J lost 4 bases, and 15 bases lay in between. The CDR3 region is CASSFQPQRGTEAFF. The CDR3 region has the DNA TGTGCCAGCAGTTTCCAGCCACAACGGGGCACTGAAGCTTTCTTT.

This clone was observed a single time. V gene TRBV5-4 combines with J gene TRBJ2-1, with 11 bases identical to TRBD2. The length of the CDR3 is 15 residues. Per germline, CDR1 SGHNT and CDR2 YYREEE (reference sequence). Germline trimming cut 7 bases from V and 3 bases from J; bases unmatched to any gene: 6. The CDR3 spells CASALAGGNYNEQFF. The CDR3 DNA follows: TGTGCCAGCGCGTTAGCGGGGGGGAACTACAATGAGCAGTTCTTC.

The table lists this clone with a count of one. CDR3 in amino acids: CASSFGPGLSTDTQYF. The CDR3 DNA follows: TGCGCCAGCAGCTTCGGACCTGGCCTGAGCACAGATACGCAGTATTTT. V gene TRBV5-1 combines with J gene TRBJ2-3, with unresolved D. CDR1 and CDR2 (germline): SGHRS, YFSETQ. This CDR3 spans 16 amino acids. V lost 2 bases and J 0 bases, leaving 13 bases between the germline ends.

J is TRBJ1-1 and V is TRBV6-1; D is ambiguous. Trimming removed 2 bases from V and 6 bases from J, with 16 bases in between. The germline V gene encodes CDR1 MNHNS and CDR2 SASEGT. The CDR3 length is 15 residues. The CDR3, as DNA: TGTGCCAGCAGTGAAAACCCGGGTGGATTCGCTGAAGCTTTCTTT. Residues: CASSENPGGFAEAFF.

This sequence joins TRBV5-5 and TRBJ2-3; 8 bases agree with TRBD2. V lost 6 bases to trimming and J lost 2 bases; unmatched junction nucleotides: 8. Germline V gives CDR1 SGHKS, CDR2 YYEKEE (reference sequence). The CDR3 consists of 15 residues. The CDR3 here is CASKSGGPLTDTQYF. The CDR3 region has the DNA TGTGCCAGCAAAAGCGGGGGACCTCTCACAGATACGCAGTATTTT.

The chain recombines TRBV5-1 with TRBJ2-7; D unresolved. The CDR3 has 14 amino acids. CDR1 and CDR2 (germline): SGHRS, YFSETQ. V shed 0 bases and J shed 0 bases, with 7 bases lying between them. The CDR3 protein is CASSLEPSSYEQYF. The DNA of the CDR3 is TGCGCCAGCAGCTTGGAACCGAGCTCCTACGAGCAGTACTTC.

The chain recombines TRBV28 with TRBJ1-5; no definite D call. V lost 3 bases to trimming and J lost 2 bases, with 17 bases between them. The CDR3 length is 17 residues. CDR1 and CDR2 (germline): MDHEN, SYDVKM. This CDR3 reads CASSFLLQAGGNQPQHF. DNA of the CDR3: TGTGCCAGCAGTTTTCTTCTCCAGGCAGGAGGCAATCAGCCCCAGCATTTT.

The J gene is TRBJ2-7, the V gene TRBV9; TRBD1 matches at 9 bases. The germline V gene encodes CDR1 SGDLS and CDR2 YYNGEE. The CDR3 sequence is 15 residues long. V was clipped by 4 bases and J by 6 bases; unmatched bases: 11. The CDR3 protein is CASSPRDRAFGEQYF. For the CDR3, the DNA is TGTGCCAGCAGCCCCCGGGACAGGGCTTTCGGCGAGCAGTACTTC.

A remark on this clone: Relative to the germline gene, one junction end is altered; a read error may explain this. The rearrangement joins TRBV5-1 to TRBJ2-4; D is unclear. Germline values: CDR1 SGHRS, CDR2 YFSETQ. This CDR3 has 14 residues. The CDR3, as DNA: TGTGCCAGCAGCTTGGTGAGGGCCAAAAACATTCAGTACTTC. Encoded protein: CASSLVRAKNIQYF.